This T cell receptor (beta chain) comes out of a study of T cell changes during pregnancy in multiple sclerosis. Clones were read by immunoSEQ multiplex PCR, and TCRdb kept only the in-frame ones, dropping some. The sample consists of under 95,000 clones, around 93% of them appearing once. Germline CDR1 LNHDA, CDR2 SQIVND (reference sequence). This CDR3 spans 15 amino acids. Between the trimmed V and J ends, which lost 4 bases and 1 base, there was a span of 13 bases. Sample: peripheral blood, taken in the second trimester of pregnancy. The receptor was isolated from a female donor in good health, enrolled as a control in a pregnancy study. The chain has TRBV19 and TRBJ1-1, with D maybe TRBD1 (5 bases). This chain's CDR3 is CASSNQRRGNTEAFF. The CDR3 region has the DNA TGTGCCAGTAGTAACCAGCGTAGGGGGAACACTGAAGCTTTCTTT.